This record covers a single TCR beta chain. This clone has ten or more counts. It lacks a known antigen. Within one base of it there is no much larger clone, and no base qualities were kept. The data belong to a study of CD8+ T cells in alopecia areata listed by TCRdb under 2018. Background for the entire study: In both human patients and the C3H/HeJ mouse model, the study applied high-throughput TCRbeta sequencing to look at T cell clonal expansion in alopecia areata. Scalp clonality was compared among normal scalp (n=4), patchy alopecia areata scalp (n=8), and alopecia totalis/universalis scalp (n=8). immunoSEQ multiplex PCR using 35 Vbeta forward primers and 13 Jbeta reverse primers was used to amplify TCRbeta CDR3 regions. On the human side, TCRbeta sequencing was run on scalp tissue and on sorted CD4+ and CD8+ peripheral blood T cells from healthy controls and from alopecia areata patients with either patchy or totalis/universalis disease. The RNA source kit depended on sample type: the PAXgene miRNA kit for fixed scalp, the miRNeasy kit for PBMCs, and the RNeasy kit for mouse skin.

General study outcomes and caveats: Shared TCR sequences between patients were less evident than in mice, which may be partly attributable to HLA diversity in the patient population. Unlike mouse skin, where gammadelta T cells dominate, normal human skin contains resident alphabeta T cells that get sequenced too, which complicates analysis of the scalp TCR repertoire. Higher clonality and more expanded CD8+ clones were observed in lesional scalp than in normal scalp, particularly in alopecia totalis/universalis, a finding suggestive of antigenic drive.

The CDR3, cysteine through phenylalanine, is 13 amino acids long. Only the CDR3 DNA stays, 39 bases, in frame from base 1. For CDR1 and CDR2, the germline V gene lists SGHVS and FNYEAQ. V and J are truncated by 3 bases and 0 bases respectively, leaving an intervening sequence of 6 bases. The method was the immunoSEQ multiplex PCR assay. RNA was extracted from all samples and reverse transcribed into cDNA as template for TCR sequencing. First-strand cDNA was synthesized using SuperScript III with a 2:1 mix of oligo-dT and random hexamers. Amplification bias was assessed with a synthetic immune receptor repertoire, and residual bias was removed computationally. In the original analysis: Raw reads were preprocessed to remove errors, and CDR3 was defined according to IMGT conventions as the region from the conserved cysteine to phenylalanine. Clonality was computed by normalizing Shannon entropy by log2 of the number of productive unique TCRs and subtracting the result from 1. CD4 or CD8 identity of scalp clones was inferred by cross-referencing scalp TCRbeta sequences with sorted blood CD4 and CD8 repertoires. TCRdb obtained this table from immuneACCESS and retained in-frame rearrangements with V and J assigned. These tables miss some clones; where compared with another copy, unresolved V genes account for less than half of the shortfall, and the remainder is unexplained. V and J calls and clone size are given by that table; D and trimming were obtained from the DNA. Present in this sample are under 250,000 clones, about 61% of which were seen just once. Around 5% of the sample is in the top ten clones.

PBMCs were isolated by density centrifugation and stained for CD3, CD4 and CD8, after which CD4+ and CD8+ T cells were sorted on a FACSAria. Scalp biopsies and blood samples were obtained from unaffected controls. Sequenced: CD8+ T cells sorted from blood. This clonotype was sampled from a human donor in good health. The rearranged segments are TRBV7-6 and TRBJ2-7, with the D gene too uncertain to name. The CDR3 sequence is CASSFADSYEQYF. The nucleotide sequence is given as TGTGCCAGCAGCTTCGCGGACTCCTACGAGCAGTACTTC.